The sequence of this T cell receptor beta chain was determined in a study of blood T cell repertoires in COVID-19. About the research overall: The analysed material was cDNA or gDNA that came from T cells, B-cell-depleted T cells, or PBMCs.

Per the study methods: By means of reference gene primer amplification, nucleated cell counts were estimated. Clones were sequenced by immunoSEQ multiplex PCR, and TCRdb holds only the in-frame ones, with some missing. V, J and clone size are those of that table, while D and trimming were read from the DNA. This sample has a few hundred thousand clones, with approximately 90% found just once. This CDR3 spans 16 amino acids. Germline CDR1 and CDR2: SGHRS and YFSETQ. V was cut by 10 bases and J by 0 bases, with 17 bases left in between. Recruitment covered about 25 US areas and drew participants whose ages spanned roughly 18 to 90 years. Assignment of participants to cohorts was predicated upon participant-reported clinical history.

The sample taken for sequencing was PBMCs or T cells enriched from blood (not recorded which). The TCR originated in a human donor in a cohort exposed to, infected with or recovered from COVID-19 (not recorded which). The donor label of this sample is uncertain. The chain combines TRBV5-1 with TRBJ2-6, with a tentative D call TRBD1 (5 bases). The CDR3 DNA is TGCGCCGCACAGGATAACCGAAACTCTGGGGCCAACGTCCTGACTTTC. It specifies CAAQDNRNSGANVLTF.